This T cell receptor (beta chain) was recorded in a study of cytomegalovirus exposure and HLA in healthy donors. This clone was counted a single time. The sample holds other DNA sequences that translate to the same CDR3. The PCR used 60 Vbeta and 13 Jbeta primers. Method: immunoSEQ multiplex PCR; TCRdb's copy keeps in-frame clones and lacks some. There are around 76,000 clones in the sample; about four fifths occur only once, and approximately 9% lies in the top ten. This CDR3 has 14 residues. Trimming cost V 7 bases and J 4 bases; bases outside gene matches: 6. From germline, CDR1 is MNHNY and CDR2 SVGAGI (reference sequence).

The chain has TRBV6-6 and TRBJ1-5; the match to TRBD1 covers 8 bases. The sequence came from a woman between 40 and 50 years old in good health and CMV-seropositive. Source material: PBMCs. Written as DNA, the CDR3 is TGTGCCAGCATTCAGGGGGCAGGTAATCAGCCCCAGCATTTT. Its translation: CASIQGAGNQPQHF.